This T cell receptor beta chain was sequenced in a study of blood T cell repertoires in COVID-19. TCRdb keeps only in-frame clones here, not all; method: immunoSEQ multiplex PCR. This table has 85,000 to 100,000 clones, 80% to 90% appearing once. CDR1 and CDR2 from the germline V gene are MNHEY and SVGEGT. This CDR3 comprises 15 residues. Trimming took off 5 bases at V and 1 base at J, with 13 bases between the two ends. The clonotype comes from a man in his fifties or sixties with acute or convalescent COVID-19. The chain uses TRBV6-2 or TRBV6-3 and TRBJ2-3; D is uncertain. The material sequenced was peripheral blood. DNA of the CDR3: TGTGCCAGCAGTCTTACGCTAGTTCGCACAGATACGCAGTATTTT. Its translation is CASSLTLVRTDTQYF.